A selection of T cell receptor beta chains follows, all from one sample in a study of T cell responses to AZD1222 COVID-19 vaccine. This table comes from immunoSEQ multiplex PCR, and its TCRdb copy is limited to in-frame clones, with some not included. Of about 140,000 clones listed, around 93% are singletons. The source was peripheral blood, collected 28 days after the second AZD1222 dose. These receptors all come from an adult who received the AZD1222 COVID-19 vaccine. Each CDR3 is given with its conserved first and last residue. The order of the fields is clone size, J gene, D gene, V gene, CDR3 DNA, CDR3 protein. A D gene is named only where the DNA matches it firmly. Clone size is given for some rows only: seen once, a few or many times, or a class if the clone is expanded.

clone_size: NA; j_call: TRBJ1-1; d_call: TRBD1; v_call: TRBV6-6; cdr3_nt: TGTGCCAGCAGTCCCCGACAGGGGGTCGCGGTTGGAACAGCTGAAGCTTTCTTT; cdr3_aa: CASSPRQGVAVGTAEAFF
clone_size: NA; j_call: TRBJ1-5; d_call: NA; v_call: TRBV29-1; cdr3_nt: TGCAGCGTTGGACAGGAAAATCAGCCCCAGCATTTT; cdr3_aa: CSVGQENQPQHF
clone_size: NA; j_call: TRBJ2-1; d_call: NA; v_call: TRBV28; cdr3_nt: TGTGCCAGCACCCGAGGTGGCGGGAAGGCCTACAATGAGCAGTTCTTC; cdr3_aa: CASTRGGGKAYNEQFF
clone_size: NA; j_call: TRBJ1-2; d_call: NA; v_call: TRBV2; cdr3_nt: TGTGCCAGCAGTGATGAAGTCGGCTACACCTTC; cdr3_aa: CASSDEVGYTF
clone_size: NA; j_call: TRBJ2-2; d_call: NA; v_call: TRBV12-3/TRBV12-4; cdr3_nt: TGTGCCAGCAGTTTAGTAGAAACCGGGGAGCTGTTTTTT; cdr3_aa: CASSLVETGELFF
clone_size: once; j_call: TRBJ1-5; d_call: NA; v_call: TRBV13; cdr3_nt: TGTGCCAGCAGCAAAGGGGGGCAGCCCGAAAGGCCCCAGCATTTT; cdr3_aa: CASSKGGQPERPQHF
clone_size: NA; j_call: TRBJ2-7; d_call: TRBD2; v_call: TRBV19; cdr3_nt: TGTGCCAGTAGTGCGACTAGCGGGAGCTACGAGCAGTACTTC; cdr3_aa: CASSATSGSYEQYF
clone_size: NA; j_call: TRBJ1-1; d_call: NA; v_call: TRBV9; cdr3_nt: TGTGCCAGCAGCACAGATGGGTGGCAGGAGACTGAAGCTTTCTTT; cdr3_aa: CASSTDGWQETEAFF
clone_size: NA; j_call: TRBJ1-5; d_call: TRBD1; v_call: TRBV23-1; cdr3_nt: TGCGCCAGCAGTCAATGGGCCCCCGAGGACAGGGGTAGGAATCAGCCCCAGCATTTT; cdr3_aa: CASSQWAPEDRGRNQPQHF
clone_size: NA; j_call: TRBJ1-1; d_call: NA; v_call: TRBV28; cdr3_nt: TGTGCCAGCAGTTCCACACCACCAGGGTTTTTGAACACTGAAGCTTTCTTT; cdr3_aa: CASSSTPPGFLNTEAFF
clone_size: NA; j_call: TRBJ1-1; d_call: NA; v_call: TRBV19; cdr3_nt: TGTGCCAGTAGCCCCCCCGGGGATAGGGGAGCTTTCTTT; cdr3_aa: CASSPPGDRGAFF
clone_size: NA; j_call: TRBJ2-5; d_call: NA; v_call: TRBV10-3; cdr3_nt: TGTGCCATCAGTGGCCCAGCCTGGGAGACCCAGTACTTC; cdr3_aa: CAISGPAWETQYF
clone_size: NA; j_call: TRBJ1-2; d_call: NA; v_call: TRBV3-1/TRBV3-2; cdr3_nt: TGTGCCAGCAACAATTCCCCGGGGGGCTACACCTTC; cdr3_aa: CASNNSPGGYTF
clone_size: NA; j_call: TRBJ1-6; d_call: TRBD1; v_call: TRBV4-1; cdr3_nt: TGCGCCAGCAGCCAATTCGACAGGGACAATTCACCCCTCCACTTT; cdr3_aa: CASSQFDRDNSPLHF
clone_size: once; j_call: TRBJ1-3; d_call: NA; v_call: TRBV19; cdr3_nt: TGTGCCAGTAGTATAAATGCCGACTCTGGAAACACCATATATTTT; cdr3_aa: CASSINADSGNTIYF
clone_size: NA; j_call: TRBJ1-1; d_call: NA; v_call: TRBV19; cdr3_nt: TGTGCCAGTAGCCGCAGGGCTATGAACACTGAAGCTTTCTTT; cdr3_aa: CASSRRAMNTEAFF
clone_size: once; j_call: TRBJ1-1; d_call: NA; v_call: TRBV28; cdr3_nt: TGTGCCAGCAGCGCGGTACTGGCGATTGAAGCTTTCTTT; cdr3_aa: CASSAVLAIEAFF
clone_size: once; j_call: TRBJ2-7; d_call: NA; v_call: TRBV5-1; cdr3_nt: TGCGCCAGCAGCTTTTCGTCCAGTACCTCCTACGAGCAGTACTTC; cdr3_aa: CASSFSSSTSYEQYF
clone_size: NA; j_call: TRBJ1-1; d_call: TRBD1; v_call: TRBV18; cdr3_nt: TGTGCCAGCTCACCCCGGCAGGGGGGAGACACTGAAGCTTTCTTT; cdr3_aa: CASSPRQGGDTEAFF
clone_size: NA; j_call: TRBJ2-1; d_call: TRBD2; v_call: TRBV11-3; cdr3_nt: TGTGCCAGCAGCCACCGGGGGGGGACCTACAATGAGCAGTTCTTC; cdr3_aa: CASSHRGGTYNEQFF
clone_size: NA; j_call: TRBJ1-3; d_call: NA; v_call: TRBV30; cdr3_nt: TGTGCCTGGGCGGTGAGCTCTGGAAACACCATATATTTT; cdr3_aa: CAWAVSSGNTIYF
clone_size: NA; j_call: TRBJ1-2; d_call: NA; v_call: TRBV28; cdr3_nt: TGTGCCAGCAGTTTGGCGGACCTAGGGGTTTATGGCTACACCTTC; cdr3_aa: CASSLADLGVYGYTF
clone_size: NA; j_call: TRBJ2-1; d_call: TRBD2; v_call: TRBV7-3; cdr3_nt: TGTGCCAGCAGCCCCGGGACTAGCGAATACAATGAGCAGTTCTTC; cdr3_aa: CASSPGTSEYNEQFF